This entry concerns a single T cell receptor (beta chain). Its cognate antigen is unknown. The sample belongs to a study of graft-versus-host responses after intestinal transplantation. Assay used: immunoSEQ multiplex PCR; TCRdb lists only in-frame clones, some missing. The profile shows about 70,000 clones, around 87% of them singletons. V shed 2 bases and J shed 4 bases, with 11 bases lying between them. This CDR3 comprises 14 residues. CDR1 is SEHNR, CDR2 FQNEAQ, per germline (reference sequence). The sequence was collected from a human donor who was the organ donor for an intestinal transplant. The chain uses TRBV7-9 and TRBJ1-2; weak D call: TRBD1 (5 bases). The starting material was unstimulated CD8+ T cells sorted from spleen or lymph node cells, obtained before transplant. The CDR3 region has the DNA TGTGCCAGCAGCTTACCCCAGGGTGTCTATGGCTACACCTTC. Translated, it gives CASSLPQGVYGYTF. The variable domain in full, with the rest retrieved from reference TRBV7-9 and TRBJ1-2, is DTGVSQNPRHKITKRGQNVTFRCDPISEHNRLYWYRQTLGQGPEFLTYFQNEAQLEKSRLLSDRFSAERPKGSFSTLEIQRTEQGDSAMYLCASSLPQGVYGYTFGSGTRLTVV.